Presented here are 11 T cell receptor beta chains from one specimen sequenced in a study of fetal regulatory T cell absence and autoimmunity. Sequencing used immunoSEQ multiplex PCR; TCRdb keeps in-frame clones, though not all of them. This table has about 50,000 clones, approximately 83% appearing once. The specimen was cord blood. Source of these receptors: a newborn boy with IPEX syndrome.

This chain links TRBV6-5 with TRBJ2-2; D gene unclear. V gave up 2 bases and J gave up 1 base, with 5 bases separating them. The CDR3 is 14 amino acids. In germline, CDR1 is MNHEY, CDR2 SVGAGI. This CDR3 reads CASSYRQNTGELFF. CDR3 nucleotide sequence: TGTGCCAGCAGTTACAGGCAGAACACCGGGGAGCTGTTTTTT.

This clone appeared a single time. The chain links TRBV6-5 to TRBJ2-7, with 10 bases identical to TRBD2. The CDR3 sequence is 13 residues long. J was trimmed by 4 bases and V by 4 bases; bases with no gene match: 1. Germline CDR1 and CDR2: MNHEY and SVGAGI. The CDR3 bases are TGTGCCAGCAGTTGGGGACTAGCGTACGAGCAGTACTTC. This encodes CASSWGLAYEQYF.

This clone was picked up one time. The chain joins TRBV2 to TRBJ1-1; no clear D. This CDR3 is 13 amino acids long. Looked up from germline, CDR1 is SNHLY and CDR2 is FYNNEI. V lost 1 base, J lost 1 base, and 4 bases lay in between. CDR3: CASSEGRNTEAFF. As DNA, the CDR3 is TGTGCCAGCAGTGAAGGCAGGAACACTGAAGCTTTCTTT.

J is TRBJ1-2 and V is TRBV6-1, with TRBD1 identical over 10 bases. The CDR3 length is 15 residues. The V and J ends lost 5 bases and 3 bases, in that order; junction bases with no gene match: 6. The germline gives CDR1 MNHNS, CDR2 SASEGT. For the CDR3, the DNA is TGTGCCAGCAGTCCGGGACAGGGGAAAGACTATGGCTACACCTTC. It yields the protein CASSPGQGKDYGYTF.

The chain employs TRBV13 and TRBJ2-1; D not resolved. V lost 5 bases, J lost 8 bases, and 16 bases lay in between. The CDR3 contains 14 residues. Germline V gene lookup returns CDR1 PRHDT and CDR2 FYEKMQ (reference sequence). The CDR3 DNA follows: TGTGCCAGCAGCCCCGGGCCTCCTCCGGATGAGCAGTTCTTC. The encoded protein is CASSPGPPPDEQFF.

The CDR3 loop is CSVGTGRWETQYF. CDR3 coding DNA: TGCAGCGTCGGGACCGGACGATGGGAGACCCAGTACTTC. The chain employs TRBV29-1 and TRBJ2-5; D tentatively reads TRBD1 or TRBD2 (5 bases each). Germline-derived CDR1 and CDR2 are SQVTM and ANQGSEA. The CDR3 runs to 13 residues. The V end was cut by 6 bases, the J end by 5 bases, with 16 bases between.

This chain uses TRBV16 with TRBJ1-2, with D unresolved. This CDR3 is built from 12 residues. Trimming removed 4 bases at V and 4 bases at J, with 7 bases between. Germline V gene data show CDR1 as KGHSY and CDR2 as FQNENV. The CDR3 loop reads CASSREFYGYTF. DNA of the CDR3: TGTGCCAGCAGCCGGGAGTTCTATGGCTACACCTTC.

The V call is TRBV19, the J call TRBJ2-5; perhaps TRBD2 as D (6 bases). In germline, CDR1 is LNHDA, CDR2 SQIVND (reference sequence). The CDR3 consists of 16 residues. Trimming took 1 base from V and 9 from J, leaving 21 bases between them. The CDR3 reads CASSIGISGTSRAQYF. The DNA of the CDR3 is TGTGCCAGTAGTATAGGGATTTCCGGGACTTCCAGGGCCCAGTACTTC.

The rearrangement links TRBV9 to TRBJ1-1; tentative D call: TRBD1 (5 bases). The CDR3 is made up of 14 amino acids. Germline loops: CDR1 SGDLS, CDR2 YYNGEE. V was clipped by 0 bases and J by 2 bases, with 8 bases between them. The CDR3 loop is CASSVEQANTEAFF. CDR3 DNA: TGTGCCAGCAGCGTAGAACAGGCCAACACTGAAGCTTTCTTT.

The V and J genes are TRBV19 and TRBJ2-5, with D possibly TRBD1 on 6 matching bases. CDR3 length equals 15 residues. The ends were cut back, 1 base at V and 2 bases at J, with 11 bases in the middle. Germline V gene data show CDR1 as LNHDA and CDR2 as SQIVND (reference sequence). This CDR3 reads CASSIATGRQETQYF. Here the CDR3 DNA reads TGTGCCAGTAGTATAGCGACAGGCCGACAAGAGACCCAGTACTTC.

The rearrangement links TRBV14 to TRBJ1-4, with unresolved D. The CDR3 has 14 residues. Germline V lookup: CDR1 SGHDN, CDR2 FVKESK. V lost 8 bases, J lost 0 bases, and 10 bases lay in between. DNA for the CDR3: TGTGCCAGCTGGCGTCCTGCAACTAATGAAAAACTGTTTTTT. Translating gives CASWRPATNEKLFF.